What follows are 29 T cell receptor beta chains derived from one specimen sequenced in a study of cytomegalovirus exposure and HLA in healthy donors. The PCR employed 60 Vbeta primers together with 13 Jbeta primers. TCRdb's copy holds only in-frame clones and misses some; the assay was immunoSEQ multiplex PCR. The table lists about 260,000 clones, approximately 84% of them singletons, with roughly 2% in the top ten. Material for sequencing was PBMCs. The receptors derive from a woman in her 40s in good health and CMV-seropositive.

The chain's CDR3 is CASKLGPAGNEQFF. Here the CDR3 DNA reads TGTGCCAGCAAGTTGGGACCAGCGGGCAATGAGCAGTTCTTC. This sequence joins TRBV11-2 and TRBJ2-1; D is perhaps TRBD2 (6 bases). Trimming cost V 7 bases and J 6 bases, with 16 bases left between them. This CDR3 is 14 amino acids long. From germline, CDR1 is SGHAT and CDR2 FQNNGV.

The J gene is TRBJ2-7, the V gene TRBV28; 9 nucleotides line up with TRBD1. Looked up from germline, CDR1 is MDHEN and CDR2 is SYDVKM. V gave up 4 bases and J gave up 5 bases; unmatched junction bases: 9. This CDR3 spans 15 amino acids. CDR3 nucleotides: TGTGCCAGCAGTTCCTCCGGGACAGGGAGGAACGAGCAGTACTTC. Amino acids: CASSSSGTGRNEQYF.

This chain uses TRBV9 with TRBJ2-5; D is perhaps TRBD1 (6 bases). V lost 3 bases, J lost 3 bases, and 12 bases lay in between. In germline, CDR1 is SGDLS, CDR2 YYNGEE. The CDR3 is 14 amino acids. The chain's CDR3 is CASSAPGQEETQYF. The CDR3, as DNA: TGTGCCAGCAGCGCCCCGGGACAAGAAGAGACCCAGTACTTC.

The chain combines TRBV28 with TRBJ2-7; possibly TRBD1 for D (5 bases). The CDR3 spans 12 residues. CDR1 and CDR2 (germline): MDHEN, SYDVKM. Deletions cut 2 bases from V and 6 bases from J, with 8 bases between. This CDR3 is CASSLGRAEQYF. The CDR3 nucleotides are TGTGCCAGCAGTTTAGGCAGGGCCGAGCAGTACTTC.

The chain uses TRBV7-9 and TRBJ1-2; unclear D gene. The V end was cut by 4 bases, the J end by 4 bases, with 7 bases between. Germline lookup yields CDR1 SEHNR and CDR2 FQNEAQ (reference sequence). The CDR3 runs 12 residues. The CDR3 loop is CASSSISYGYTF. In DNA form, the CDR3 reads TGTGCCAGCAGCTCCATTTCCTATGGCTACACCTTC.

V and J are TRBV28 and TRBJ1-2; D is perhaps TRBD1 (5 bases). The V gene lost 2 bases and the J gene lost 8 bases, with 12 bases spanning the gap. Germline V gene data show CDR1 as MDHEN and CDR2 as SYDVKM. The CDR3 spans 13 residues. The CDR3: CASSLGAGRGYTF. The CDR3 nucleotides read TGTGCCAGCAGTTTAGGGGCAGGCCGCGGCTACACCTTC.

This chain links TRBV4-1 with TRBJ2-7; the match to TRBD1 covers 9 bases. The CDR3 consists of 15 residues. From germline, CDR1 is MGHRA and CDR2 YSYEKL. Trimming at V came to 4 bases and at J to 6 bases, leaving 10 bases not matched to a gene. CDR3 nucleotides: TGCGCCAGCAGCCCGAGTTCCGGGACAGGGAGCGAGCAGTACTTC. Its translation is CASSPSSGTGSEQYF.

The chain links TRBV28 to TRBJ2-7; perhaps TRBD2 as D (6 bases). Per the germline V gene, CDR1 is MDHEN and CDR2 is SYDVKM. The CDR3 contains 13 residues. The V gene lost 8 bases and the J gene lost 5 bases, with 16 bases spanning the gap. The CDR3 sequence: CASYRRELNEQYF. Written as DNA, the CDR3 is TGTGCCAGCTACCGACGGGAGCTGAACGAGCAGTACTTC.

The chain carries TRBV5-6 and TRBJ2-7, with D perhaps TRBD2 (6 bases). Between the trimmed V and J ends, which lost 4 bases and 10 bases, there was a span of 15 bases. The CDR3 consists of 12 residues. Germline lookup yields CDR1 SGHDT and CDR2 YYEEEE. DNA for the CDR3: TGTGCCAGCAGCCCGGGACTTAAGGGACAGTACTTC. Translated: CASSPGLKGQYF. The full variable domain, with the rest looked up from reference TRBV5-6 and TRBJ2-7, is DAGVTQSPTHLIKTRGQQVTLRCSPKSGHDTVSWYQQALGQGPQFIFQYYEEEERQRGNFPDRFSGHQFPNYSSELNVNALLLGDSALYLCASSPGLKGQYFGPGTRLTVT.

DNA for the CDR3: TGCAGCGTCGGACAGGGGTCCTACAATGAGCAGTTCTTC. Amino acids: CSVGQGSYNEQFF. The chain recombines TRBV29-1 with TRBJ2-1; TRBD1 aligns across 9 bases. This CDR3 has 13 amino acids. Germline loops: CDR1 SQVTM, CDR2 ANQGSEA. J was trimmed by 1 base and V by 6 bases; bases with no gene match: 1.

V and J are TRBV9 and TRBJ2-1; 7 nucleotides align to TRBD2. This CDR3 region has 15 residues. Germline trimming cut 3 bases from V and 6 bases from J; bases unmatched to any gene: 9. The germline CDR1 and CDR2 sequences are SGDLS and YYNGEE. Here the CDR3 DNA reads TGTGCCAGCAGCGCAAGCGGGAATGGGGGCAATGAGCAGTTCTTC. Translating it yields CASSASGNGGNEQFF. Using reference TRBV9 and TRBJ2-1 for the parts outside the CDR3, the full variable domain is DSGVTQTPKHLITATGQRVTLRCSPRSGDLSVYWYQQSLDQGLQFLIQYYNGEERAKGNILERFSAQQFPDLHSELNLSSLELGDSALYFCASSASGNGGNEQFFGPGTRLTVL.

The chain couples TRBV30 to TRBJ2-3, with D possibly matching TRBD2 (5 bases). The germline gives CDR1 GTSNPN, CDR2 SVGIG (reference sequence). V was cut by 4 bases and J by 3 bases, with 14 bases left in between. The CDR3 spans 14 residues. The CDR3 spells CAWTAGGLTDTQYF. CDR3 DNA sequence: TGTGCCTGGACGGCGGGCGGGTTAACAGATACGCAGTATTTT.

This clone was recorded only once. The chain links TRBV14 to TRBJ2-3; unclear D gene. V was pared by 5 bases and J by 3 bases, with 9 bases between. In germline, CDR1 is SGHDN, CDR2 FVKESK. There are 13 residues in the CDR3. Here the CDR3 DNA reads TGTGCCAGCAGCTTGTCCGGGACAGATACGCAGTATTTT. Protein sequence: CASSLSGTDTQYF.

The rearrangement links TRBV4-2 to TRBJ1-4; D not resolved. The V gene lost 2 bases and the J gene lost 8 bases, with 6 bases spanning the gap. CDR1 is LGHNA, CDR2 YNFKEQ, per germline. The CDR3 spans 12 residues. CDR3 nucleotide sequence: TGTGCCAGCAGCCAACTCGGGGAAAAACTGTTTTTT. Translated, it gives CASSQLGEKLFF.

The chain has TRBV30 and TRBJ1-2; TRBD1 matches at 8 bases. Germline CDR1 is GTSNPN and CDR2 is SVGIG (reference sequence). V was pared by 2 bases and J by 4 bases, with 3 bases of the junction left unmatched. The CDR3 has 13 amino acids. This CDR3 reads CAWSTGTGYGYTF. CDR3 DNA: TGTGCCTGGAGTACCGGGACAGGCTATGGCTACACCTTC.

The chain links TRBV4-1 to TRBJ2-7, with a weak D call TRBD1 (6 bases). CDR1 is MGHRA, CDR2 YSYEKL, per germline. V was clipped by 1 base and J by 5 bases, with 15 bases between them. The CDR3 sequence is 15 residues long. The CDR3 DNA is TGCGCCAGCAGCCAAGTAGTAACAGGGAACGACGAGCAGTACTTC. Its translation: CASSQVVTGNDEQYF.

This rearrangement joins TRBV28 to TRBJ1-2; tentatively, D is TRBD1 (5 bases). Trimming took off 2 bases at V and 1 base at J, with 11 bases between the two ends. There are 15 residues in the CDR3. Germline values: CDR1 MDHEN, CDR2 SYDVKM. CDR3 DNA: TGTGCCAGCAGTTTAAGCAACAGGATTAACTATGGCTACACCTTC. This translates into CASSLSNRINYGYTF.

The chain has TRBV6-4 and TRBJ2-6; perhaps TRBD1 as D (6 bases). Trimming took off 0 bases at V and 2 bases at J, with 8 bases between the two ends. The CDR3 is made up of 16 amino acids. Germline V gene lookup returns CDR1 MRHNA and CDR2 SNTAGT. CDR3: CASSDSTGTGANVLTF. The CDR3, as DNA: TGTGCCAGCAGTGACTCAACAGGGACTGGGGCCAACGTCCTGACTTTC.

For the CDR3, the DNA is TGTGCCAGCAGCTTATGGGGCTCAGACACTGAAGCTTTCTTT. Encoded protein: CASSLWGSDTEAFF. This sequence joins TRBV7-2 and TRBJ1-1, with D perhaps matching TRBD1 (5 bases). The ends were cut back, 2 bases at V and 3 bases at J, with 10 bases in the middle. Germline CDR1 SGHTA, CDR2 FQGNSA. CDR3 length: 14 amino acids.

The V and J genes are TRBV18 and TRBJ2-3; 8 bases are shared with TRBD2. Trimming at V came to 3 bases and at J to 8 bases, leaving 13 bases not matched to a gene. Germline CDR1 and CDR2: KGHSH and LQKENI. The CDR3 covers 16 residues. The CDR3 region has the DNA TGTGCCAGCTCACCTATGACTAGCGCAAACGGTGGTACGCAGTATTTT. This encodes CASSPMTSANGGTQYF.

The chain is built from TRBV28 and TRBJ2-7; no reliable D call. This CDR3 contains 14 residues. Germline V lookup: CDR1 MDHEN, CDR2 SYDVKM. Deletions cut 3 bases from V and 1 base from J, with 10 bases between. CDR3 residues: CASSFFHLSYEQYF. DNA for the CDR3: TGTGCCAGCAGTTTTTTCCACCTATCCTACGAGCAGTACTTC.

V gene TRBV5-1 combines with J gene TRBJ1-5; 12 bases line up with TRBD1. There are 19 residues in the CDR3. J lost 1 base, V lost 0 bases, and 8 bases had no gene match. Germline V CDR1 and CDR2: SGHRS, YFSETQ. CDR3 DNA: TGCGCCAGCAGCTTGGTTTCGGGGACAGGGGGCCCGAGCAATCAGCCCCAGCATTTT. This codes for CASSLVSGTGGPSNQPQHF.

The CDR3, as DNA: TGTGCCAGCAGCTTAGGTCCAGGCCCTGTAGAAAAACTGTTTTTT. This translates into CASSLGPGPVEKLFF. V and J are TRBV11-2 and TRBJ1-4; D is undetermined. V was shortened by 1 base and J by 8 bases, with 14 bases between the two germline ends. The CDR3 is 15 amino acids. Germline values: CDR1 SGHAT, CDR2 FQNNGV.

The chain couples TRBV30 to TRBJ1-5; D gene ambiguous. CDR1 and CDR2 (germline): GTSNPN, SVGIG (reference sequence). Trimming left V 2 bases short and J 6 bases short, with 17 bases between. This CDR3 is 15 amino acids long. The CDR3 coding sequence is TGTGCCTGGAGTCTTGGCCGCCCCGATCCTCAGCCCCAGCATTTT. This encodes CAWSLGRPDPQPQHF.

The chain carries TRBV9 and TRBJ2-2, with 9 bases identical to TRBD2. The CDR3 length is 15 residues. V lost 4 bases, J lost 4 bases, and 5 bases stayed unmatched. Germline CDR1 is SGDLS and CDR2 is YYNGEE. For the CDR3, the DNA is TGTGCCAGCAGCCTTAGCGGGAGAAGCACCGGGGAGCTGTTTTTT. It yields the protein CASSLSGRSTGELFF.

The chain combines TRBV6-6 with TRBJ1-1; 8 bases are a match to TRBD1. The CDR3 has 13 amino acids. The J segment lost 4 bases and the V segment lost 7 bases, leaving 5 bases of the junction unmatched. Germline V gene sequence: CDR1 MNHNY, CDR2 SVGAGI (reference sequence). CDR3 DNA sequence: TGTGCCAGCAAGACAGGGGCAGGCACTGAAGCTTTCTTT. Translated: CASKTGAGTEAFF.

V usage is TRBV30 and J usage is TRBJ1-4; 8 bases are shared with TRBD1. V lost 6 bases, J lost 4 bases, and 7 bases stayed unmatched. The CDR3 is 14 residues long. Germline V gene lookup returns CDR1 GTSNPN and CDR2 SVGIG (reference sequence). The CDR3 protein is CACRQGAGNEKLFF. Written as DNA, the CDR3 is TGTGCCTGCCGGCAGGGGGCTGGTAATGAAAAACTGTTTTTT. Complete variable domain (other parts from reference TRBV30 and TRBJ1-4): SQTIHQWPATLVQPVGSPLSLECTVEGTSNPNLYWYRQAAGRGLQLLFYSVGIGQISSEVPQNLSASRPQDRQFILSSKKLLLSDSGFYLCACRQGAGNEKLFFGSGTQLSVL.

The rearrangement uses TRBV7-9 and TRBJ1-5; TRBD1 aligns across 9 bases. J gave up 5 bases and V 3 bases, and 5 bases lay outside the gene matches. The CDR3 covers 15 residues. Per the germline V gene, CDR1 is SEHNR and CDR2 is FQNEAQ (reference sequence). The CDR3 sequence is CASSLGGQGYQPQHF. CDR3 nucleotide sequence: TGTGCCAGCAGCTTGGGGGGACAGGGTTATCAGCCCCAGCATTTT.

This clone was recorded once. Compared with germline, one end of the junction differs, possibly owing to a read error. This chain uses TRBV7-7 with TRBJ2-1; 14 positions match TRBD2. This CDR3 has 15 residues. Germline lookup yields CDR1 SSHAT and CDR2 FNYEAQ (reference sequence). In DNA form, the CDR3 reads TGTGCTAGCAGCACCGGGACTAGCGGGAGTAATGAGCAGTTCTTC. This translates into CASSTGTSGSNEQFF. Looking up the rest from reference TRBV7-7 and TRBJ2-1 gives the full variable domain: GAGVSQSPRYKVTKRGQDVTLRCDPISSHATLYWYQQALGQGPEFLTYFNYEAQPDKSGLPSDRFSAERPEGSISTLTIQRTEQRDSAMYRCASSTGTSGSNEQFFGPGTRLTVL.